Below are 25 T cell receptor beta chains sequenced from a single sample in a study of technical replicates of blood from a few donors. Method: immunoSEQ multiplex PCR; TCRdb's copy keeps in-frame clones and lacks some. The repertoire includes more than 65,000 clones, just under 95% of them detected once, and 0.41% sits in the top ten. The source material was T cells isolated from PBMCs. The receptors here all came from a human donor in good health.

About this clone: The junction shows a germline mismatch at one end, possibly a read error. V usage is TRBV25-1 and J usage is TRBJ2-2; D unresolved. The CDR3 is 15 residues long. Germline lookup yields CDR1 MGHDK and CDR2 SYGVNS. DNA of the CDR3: TGTGCCAGCAGAGCCCTAGAGCCGAATACCGGGGAGCTGTTTTTT. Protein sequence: CASRALEPNTGELFF.

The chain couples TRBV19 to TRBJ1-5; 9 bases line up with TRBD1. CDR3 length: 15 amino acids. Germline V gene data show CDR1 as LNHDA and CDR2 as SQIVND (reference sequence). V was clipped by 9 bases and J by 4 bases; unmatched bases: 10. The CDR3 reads CASLRTGDGNQPQHF. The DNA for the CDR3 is TGTGCCAGCCTACGGACAGGGGATGGGAATCAGCCCCAGCATTTT.

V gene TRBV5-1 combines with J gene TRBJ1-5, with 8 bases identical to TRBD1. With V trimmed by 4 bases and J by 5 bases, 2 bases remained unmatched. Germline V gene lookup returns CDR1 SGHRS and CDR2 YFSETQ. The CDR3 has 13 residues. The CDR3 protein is CASSLTGDQPQHF. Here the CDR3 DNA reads TGCGCCAGCAGCCTGACAGGGGATCAGCCCCAGCATTTT.

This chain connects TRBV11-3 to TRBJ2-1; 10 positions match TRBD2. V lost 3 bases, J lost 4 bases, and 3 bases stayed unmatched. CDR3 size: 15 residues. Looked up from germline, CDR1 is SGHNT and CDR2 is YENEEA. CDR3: CASSLLAGDYNEQFF. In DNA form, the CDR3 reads TGTGCCAGCAGCTTGCTAGCGGGGGATTACAATGAGCAGTTCTTC. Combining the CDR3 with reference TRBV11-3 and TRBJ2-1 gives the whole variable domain EAGVVQSPRYKIIEKKQPVAFWCNPISGHNTLYWYLQNLGQGPELLIRYENEEAVDDSQLPKDRFSAERLKGVDSTLKIQPAELGDSAVYLCASSLLAGDYNEQFFGPGTRLTVL.

The CDR3: CASRPGQGGQETQYF. CDR3 nucleotides: TGCGCCAGCAGACCGGGACAGGGTGGACAAGAGACCCAGTACTTC. The chain combines TRBV10-2 with TRBJ2-5; TRBD1 agrees at 9 bases. V was clipped by 6 bases and J by 2 bases; unmatched bases: 7. The CDR3 is made up of 15 amino acids. CDR1 is WSHSY and CDR2 is SAAADI in the germline V gene.

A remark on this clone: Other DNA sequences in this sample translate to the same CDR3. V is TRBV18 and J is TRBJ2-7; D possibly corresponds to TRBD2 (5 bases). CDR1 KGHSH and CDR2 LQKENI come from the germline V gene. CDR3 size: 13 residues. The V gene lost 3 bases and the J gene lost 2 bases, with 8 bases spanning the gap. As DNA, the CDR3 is TGTGCCAGCTCACCGAGCGGTGCCTACGAGCAGTACTTC. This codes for CASSPSGAYEQYF.

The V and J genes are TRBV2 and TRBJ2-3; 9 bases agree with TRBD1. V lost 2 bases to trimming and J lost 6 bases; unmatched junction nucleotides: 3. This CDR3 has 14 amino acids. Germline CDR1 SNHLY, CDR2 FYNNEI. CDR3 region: CASSESGTGDTQYF. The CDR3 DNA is TGTGCCAGCAGTGAAAGTGGGACAGGGGATACGCAGTATTTT.

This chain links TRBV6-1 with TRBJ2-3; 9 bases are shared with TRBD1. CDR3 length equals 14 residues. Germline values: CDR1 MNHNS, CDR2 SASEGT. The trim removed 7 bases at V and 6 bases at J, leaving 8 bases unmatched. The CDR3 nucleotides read TGTGCCAGCATCCGGACAGGGGATGGGGATACGCAGTATTTT. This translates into CASIRTGDGDTQYF.

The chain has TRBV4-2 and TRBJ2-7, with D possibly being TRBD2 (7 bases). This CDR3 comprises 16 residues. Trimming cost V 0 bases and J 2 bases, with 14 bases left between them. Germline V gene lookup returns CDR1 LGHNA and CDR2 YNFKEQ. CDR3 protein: CASSQDKRGRAYEQYF. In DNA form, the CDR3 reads TGTGCCAGCAGCCAAGATAAAAGGGGGAGGGCCTACGAGCAGTACTTC.

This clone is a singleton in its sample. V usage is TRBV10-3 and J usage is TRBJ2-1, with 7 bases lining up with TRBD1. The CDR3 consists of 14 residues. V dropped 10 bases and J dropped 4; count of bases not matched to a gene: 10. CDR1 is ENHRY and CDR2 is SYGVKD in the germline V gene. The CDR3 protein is CASNSGTVYNEQFF. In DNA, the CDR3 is TGTGCCAGTAACTCCGGGACAGTGTACAATGAGCAGTTCTTC.

The chain's CDR3 is CASSAGQGTYEQYF. In DNA, the CDR3 is TGTGCCAGCAGTGCCGGACAGGGCACCTACGAGCAGTACTTC. The V call is TRBV27, the J call TRBJ2-7; 8 nucleotides match TRBD1. The CDR3 covers 14 residues. The V segment lost 5 bases and the J segment 2 bases; nucleotides outside the gene matches: 5. In germline, CDR1 is MNHEY, CDR2 SMNVEV (reference sequence).

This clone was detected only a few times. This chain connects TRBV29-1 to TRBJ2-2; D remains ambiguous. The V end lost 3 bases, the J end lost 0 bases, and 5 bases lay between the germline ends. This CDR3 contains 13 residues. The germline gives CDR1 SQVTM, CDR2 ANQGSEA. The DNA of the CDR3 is TGCAGCGTTGACGGTGCGAACACCGGGGAGCTGTTTTTT. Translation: CSVDGANTGELFF.

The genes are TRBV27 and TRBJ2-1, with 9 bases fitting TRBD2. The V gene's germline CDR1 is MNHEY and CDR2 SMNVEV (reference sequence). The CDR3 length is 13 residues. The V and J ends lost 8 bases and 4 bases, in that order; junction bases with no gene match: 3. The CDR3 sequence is CASALAGYNEQFF. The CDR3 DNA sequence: TGTGCCAGCGCGCTAGCGGGATACAATGAGCAGTTCTTC.

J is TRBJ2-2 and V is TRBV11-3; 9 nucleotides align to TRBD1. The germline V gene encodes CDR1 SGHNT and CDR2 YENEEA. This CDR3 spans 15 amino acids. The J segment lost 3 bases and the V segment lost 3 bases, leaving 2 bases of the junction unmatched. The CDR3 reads CASSFRDRDTGELFF. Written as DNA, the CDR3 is TGTGCCAGCAGCTTCCGGGACAGGGACACCGGGGAGCTGTTTTTT.

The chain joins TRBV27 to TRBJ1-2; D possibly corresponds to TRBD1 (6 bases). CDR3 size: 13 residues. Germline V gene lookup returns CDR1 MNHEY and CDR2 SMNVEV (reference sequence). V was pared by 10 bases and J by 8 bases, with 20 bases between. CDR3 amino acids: CATSAGGARGYTF. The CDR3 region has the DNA TGTGCCACCTCGGCTGGGGGGGCGCGCGGCTACACCTTC.

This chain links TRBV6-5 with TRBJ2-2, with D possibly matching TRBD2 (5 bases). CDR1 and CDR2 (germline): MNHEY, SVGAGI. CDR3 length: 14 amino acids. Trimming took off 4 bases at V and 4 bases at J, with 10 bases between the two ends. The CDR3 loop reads CASSWGEGTGELFF. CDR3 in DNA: TGTGCCAGCAGTTGGGGTGAGGGCACCGGGGAGCTGTTTTTT.

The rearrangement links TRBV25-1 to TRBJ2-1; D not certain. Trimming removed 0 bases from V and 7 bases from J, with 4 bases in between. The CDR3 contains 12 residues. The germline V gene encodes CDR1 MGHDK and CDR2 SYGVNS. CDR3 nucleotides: TGTGCCAGCAGTGAATACAGGAATGAGCAGTTCTTC. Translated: CASSEYRNEQFF.

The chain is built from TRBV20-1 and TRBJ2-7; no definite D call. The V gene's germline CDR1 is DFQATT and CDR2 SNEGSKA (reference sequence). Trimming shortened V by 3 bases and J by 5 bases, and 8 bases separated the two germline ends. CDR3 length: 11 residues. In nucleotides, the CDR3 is TGCAGTGCTAGTAACGGTAACGAGCAGTACTTC. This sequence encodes CSASNGNEQYF.

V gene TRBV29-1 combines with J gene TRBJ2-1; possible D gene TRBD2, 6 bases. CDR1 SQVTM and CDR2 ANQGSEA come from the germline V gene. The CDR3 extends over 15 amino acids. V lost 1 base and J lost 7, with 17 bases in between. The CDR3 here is CSVEVGGRTVNEQFF. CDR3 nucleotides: TGCAGCGTTGAAGTTGGGGGGAGGACCGTAAATGAGCAGTTCTTC.

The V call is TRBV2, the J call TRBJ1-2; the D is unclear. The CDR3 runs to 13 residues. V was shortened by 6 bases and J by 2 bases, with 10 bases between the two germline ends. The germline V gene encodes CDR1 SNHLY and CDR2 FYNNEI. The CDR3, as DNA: TGTGCCAGCAGGGACGGACTAAACTATGGCTACACCTTC. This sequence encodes CASRDGLNYGYTF.

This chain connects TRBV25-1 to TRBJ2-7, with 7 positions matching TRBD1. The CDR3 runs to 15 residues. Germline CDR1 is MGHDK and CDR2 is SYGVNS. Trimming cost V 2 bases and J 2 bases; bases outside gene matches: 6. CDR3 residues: CASSEKIGTAYEQYF. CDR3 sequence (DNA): TGTGCCAGCAGTGAAAAGATCGGGACAGCCTACGAGCAGTACTTC.

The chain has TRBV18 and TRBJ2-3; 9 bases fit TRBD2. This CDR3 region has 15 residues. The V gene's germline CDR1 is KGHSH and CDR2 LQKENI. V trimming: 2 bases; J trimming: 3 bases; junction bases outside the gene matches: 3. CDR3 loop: CASSPVAGVTDTQYF. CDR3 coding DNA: TGTGCCAGCTCACCAGTAGCGGGAGTGACAGATACGCAGTATTTT.

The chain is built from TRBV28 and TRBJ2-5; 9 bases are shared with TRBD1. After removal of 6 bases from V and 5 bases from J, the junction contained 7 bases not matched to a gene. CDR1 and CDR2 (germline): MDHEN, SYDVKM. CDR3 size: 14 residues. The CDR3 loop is CASRMTGGGETQYF. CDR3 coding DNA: TGTGCCAGCAGGATGACAGGGGGTGGGGAGACCCAGTACTTC.

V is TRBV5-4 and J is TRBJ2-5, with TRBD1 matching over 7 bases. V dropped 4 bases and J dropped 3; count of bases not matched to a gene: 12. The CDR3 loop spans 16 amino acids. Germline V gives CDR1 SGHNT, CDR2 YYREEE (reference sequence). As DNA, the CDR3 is TGTGCCAGCAGCGGAAACCGCATCACAGGGGAAGAGACCCAGTACTTC. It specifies CASSGNRITGEETQYF.

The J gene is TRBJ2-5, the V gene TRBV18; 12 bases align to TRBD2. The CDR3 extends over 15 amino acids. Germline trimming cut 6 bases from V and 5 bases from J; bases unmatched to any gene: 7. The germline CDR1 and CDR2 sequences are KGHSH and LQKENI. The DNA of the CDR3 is TGTGCCAGCTCCCGTGGACTAGCGGGACAGGAGACCCAGTACTTC. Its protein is CASSRGLAGQETQYF.